This T cell receptor beta chain was captured by sequencing in a study of blood T cell repertoires in COVID-19. Method: immunoSEQ multiplex PCR; TCRdb's copy keeps in-frame clones and lacks some. The repertoire has around 380,000 clones, roughly 86% of them found once; the top ten carry under 1.5%. The study recruited people aged 18 to 89 years across around 23 US areas. Germline CDR1 is MNHEY and CDR2 is SVGAGI. The V end lost 11 bases, the J end lost 2 bases, and 13 bases lay between the germline ends. This CDR3 comprises 13 residues. This TCR was recovered from a man aged 25 to 40 who had recovered from COVID-19. The sample comprised PBMCs or T cells enriched from blood (not recorded which). This chain joins TRBV6-5 and TRBJ1-3; D possibly corresponds to TRBD1 (5 bases). The CDR3 sequence is CAALEGAGNTIYF. The CDR3 DNA is TGTGCCGCCCTTGAAGGGGCTGGAAACACCATATATTTT.